Shown below are 3 T cell receptor beta chains from a single sample sequenced in a study of CD8 T cells in ankylosing spondylitis. Using its own MiXCR run on the 5' RACE reads, TCRdb lists one record per CDR3 protein. The table records more than 250,000 distinct CDR3 sequences, less than 10% of them present only once. Their recognized antigens are unknown. Study observations and caveats: What seemed typical of ankylosing spondylitis blood was a TCR beta motif built from about 8 highly homologous variants.

The sequencing sample was made of blood, either unsorted or a sorted T cell fraction (not recorded which). Receptors were obtained from a male donor with ankylosing spondylitis.

In its sample, this clonotype was seen many times. The chain carries TRBV28 and TRBJ2-5, with TRBD2 matching 14 bases. V was clipped by 5 bases and J by 5 bases; unmatched bases: 4. Germline V gives CDR1 MDHEN, CDR2 SYDVKM. CDR3 size: 15 residues. The CDR3 reads CASSPGLAGVETQYF. CDR3 DNA sequence: TGTGCCAGCAGTCCGGGACTAGCGGGAGTTGAGACCCAGTACTTC. The full variable domain, its missing parts supplied by reference TRBV28 and TRBJ2-5, is DVKVTQSSRYLVKRTGEKVFLECVQDMDHENMFWYRQDPGLGLRLIYFSYDVKMKEKGDIPEGYSVSREKKERFSLILESASTNQTSMYLCASSPGLAGVETQYFGPGTRLLVL.

This clonotype has a count of ten or more. The V call is TRBV11-2, the J call TRBJ2-5; possibly TRBD2 for D (6 bases). The V and J ends lost 3 bases and 1 base respectively, with 9 bases between them. This CDR3 contains 14 residues. Germline V gene sequence: CDR1 SGHAT, CDR2 FQNNGV. This CDR3 reads CASSFGSGQETQYF. CDR3 in DNA: TGTGCCAGCAGCTTCGGTAGCGGCCAAGAGACCCAGTACTTC.

DNA of the CDR3: TGTGCCAGCAGCTTGGTACAGGGACGGAACACCATATATTTT. Translation: CASSLVQGRNTIYF. This chain links TRBV5-6 with TRBJ1-3; perhaps TRBD1 as D (6 bases). Trimming pared 0 bases from V and 7 bases from J, leaving 11 bases between. From germline, CDR1 is SGHDT and CDR2 YYEEEE. The CDR3 covers 14 residues.